Presented here are 22 T cell receptor beta chains from one specimen sequenced in a study of a mutant IDH1 vaccine in newly diagnosed glioma. The time point was: week 35, safety follow-up. Vaccination comprised doses that each held 300 ug of mutant IDH1 20-mer peptide, plus topical imiquimod. No antigen is known for these receptors. Produced via immunoSEQ multiplex PCR; TCRdb's table is partial and in-frame only. The profile shows about 54,000 clones, 80% to 90% of them singletons. The sample consisted of PBMCs, taken from a glioma patient whose treatment included an IDH1 peptide vaccine. The receptors come from a woman aged 18-35 years with glioma.

The rearrangement joins TRBV19 to TRBJ2-5; 11 bases match TRBD2. The V gene's germline CDR1 is LNHDA and CDR2 SQIVND (reference sequence). V lost 5 bases to trimming and J lost 5 bases; unmatched junction nucleotides: 4. This CDR3 is 14 amino acids long. Here the CDR3 DNA reads TGTGCCAGTAGTTTAGCGGGGGGGCATGAGACCCAGTACTTC. Translated: CASSLAGGHETQYF.

V usage is TRBV12-5 and J usage is TRBJ2-1; D gene ambiguous. This CDR3 contains 11 residues. Germline CDR1 is LGHNT and CDR2 is FRNRAP. Trimming took 0 bases from V and 14 from J, leaving 8 bases between them. The CDR3 protein is CASGLVTGEFF. In DNA, the CDR3 is TGTGCTAGTGGTTTGGTAACTGGGGAGTTCTTC.

The gene calls are TRBV7-8 and TRBJ2-1; 7 bases line up with TRBD1. Germline assignment: CDR1 SGHVS and CDR2 FQNEAQ. The CDR3 spans 14 residues. V shed 3 bases, J shed 6 bases, and the junction held 5 bases outside the gene matches. CDR3 bases: TGTGCCAGCAGCTTCGGCCAGGGGGTCAATGAGCAGTTCTTC. Its protein product is CASSFGQGVNEQFF.

V and J are TRBV7-2 and TRBJ2-1; D perhaps matches TRBD1 (6 bases). The CDR3 runs to 14 residues. CDR1 is SGHTA, CDR2 FQGNSA, per germline. The V gene lost 7 bases and the J gene lost 13 bases, with 23 bases spanning the gap. Here the CDR3 reads CASTLNPGHKIQFF. In nucleotides, the CDR3 is TGTGCCAGCACCCTAAATCCGGGACACAAGATTCAGTTCTTC. Together with reference TRBV7-2 and TRBJ2-1, the CDR3 gives the full variable domain: GAGVSQSPSNKVTEKGKDVELRCDPISGHTALYWYRQSLGQGLEFLIYFQGNSAPDKSGLPSDRFSAERTGGSVSTLTIQRTQQEDSAVYLCASTLNPGHKIQFFGPGTRLTVL.

This clone showed up just once. This sequence joins TRBV21-1 and TRBJ2-7; the D call in the table, TRBD2, was not verified against the DNA. TRBV21-1 constitutes a pseudogene. The length of the CDR3 is 18 residues. The CDR3 is CASSKKEASGGNGYEQYF. CDR3 coding DNA: TGTGCCAGCAGCAAAAAGGAGGCTAGCGGGGGGAATGGCTACGAGCAGTACTTC.

This chain joins TRBV19 and TRBJ2-1; D remains unclear. This CDR3 region has 11 residues. Trimming pared 4 bases from V and 2 bases from J, leaving 0 bases between. CDR1 and CDR2 from the germline V gene are LNHDA and SQIVND (reference sequence). For the CDR3, the DNA is TGTGCCAGTAGTACCTACAATGAGCAGTTCTTC. It codes for CASSTYNEQFF. The full variable domain, its missing parts supplied by reference TRBV19 and TRBJ2-1, is DGGITQSPKYLFRKEGQNVTLSCEQNLNHDAMYWYRQDPGQGLRLIYYSQIVNDFQKGDIAEGYSVSREKKESFPLTVTSAQKNPTAFYLCASSTYNEQFFGPGTRLTVL.

The table lists this clone with a few counts. The chain uses TRBV28 and TRBJ1-3; no clear D gene. The CDR3 is made up of 14 amino acids. V was trimmed by 8 bases and J by 0 bases, leaving 11 bases between them. Germline assignment: CDR1 MDHEN and CDR2 SYDVKM. CDR3 in DNA: TGTGCCAGCCTCGCGCCGGGCTCTGGAAACACCATATATTTT. Translating it yields CASLAPGSGNTIYF.

Only a few counts were recorded for this clone. The rearrangement links TRBV9 to TRBJ1-2; 8 bases line up with TRBD1. The trim removed 3 bases at V and 2 bases at J, leaving 0 bases unmatched. The CDR3 consists of 13 residues. Germline V CDR1 and CDR2: SGDLS, YYNGEE. CDR3 region: CASSAGGNYGYTF. The CDR3 DNA sequence: TGTGCCAGCAGCGCAGGGGGCAACTATGGCTACACCTTC.

This clone was picked up a small number of times. The chain combines TRBV7-8 with TRBJ1-2, with 7 bases that match TRBD1. This CDR3 comprises 13 residues. The junction had 3 bases not matched to a gene; V was cut back by 1 base and J by 7 bases. Germline V gives CDR1 SGHVS, CDR2 FQNEAQ. The CDR3 nucleotides read TGTGCCAGCAGCTTAGAGGGGGCCCGTGGCTACACCTTC. Translated: CASSLEGARGYTF.

The chain combines TRBV30 with TRBJ2-7, with D perhaps matching TRBD1 or TRBD2 (5 bases each). CDR1 and CDR2 from the germline V gene are GTSNPN and SVGIG (reference sequence). The CDR3 has 13 amino acids. Trimming took 1 base from V and 0 from J, leaving 7 bases between them. CDR3 coding DNA: TGTGCCTGGAGTGGAGGGGACTCCTACGAGCAGTACTTC. Its translation: CAWSGGDSYEQYF. Variable domain in full (rest from reference TRBV30 and TRBJ2-7): SQTIHQWPATLVQPVGSPLSLECTVEGTSNPNLYWYRQAAGRGLQLLFYSVGIGQISSEVPQNLSASRPQDRQFILSSKKLLLSDSGFYLCAWSGGDSYEQYFGPGTRLTVT.

The chain recombines TRBV29-1 with TRBJ2-5, with D possibly called TRBD1 or TRBD2 (5 bases each). This CDR3 region has 16 residues. V lost 6 bases to trimming and J lost 6 bases, with 26 bases between them. Germline V gene sequence: CDR1 SQVTM, CDR2 ANQGSEA. The CDR3 nucleotides read TGCAGCGTCCCTTCACCGGGACCGCGTCCCCCAAAGACCCAGTACTTC. Translating it yields CSVPSPGPRPPKTQYF.

The chain employs TRBV5-1 and TRBJ1-3; 7 nucleotides agree with TRBD1. V dropped 0 bases and J dropped 1; count of bases not matched to a gene: 1. In germline, CDR1 is SGHRS, CDR2 YFSETQ. The length of the CDR3 is 15 residues. The CDR3, as DNA: TGCGCCAGCAGCTTGGACAGGGGTTCTGGAAACACCATATATTTT. Translated: CASSLDRGSGNTIYF.

This clone showed up just once. The chain uses TRBV4-3 and TRBJ1-4, with D possibly being TRBD1 (5 bases). Germline values: CDR1 LGHNA, CDR2 YSLEER. The CDR3 consists of 16 residues. V dropped 4 bases and J dropped 3 bases, with 15 bases sitting between them. The CDR3 DNA reads as TGCGCCAGCAGCCCCAACCCAGGGACTGCTAATGAAAAACTGTTTTTT. This encodes CASSPNPGTANEKLFF.

The chain uses TRBV11-2 and TRBJ1-3, with TRBD1 as a possible D gene (6 bases). Germline CDR1 SGHAT, CDR2 FQNNGV. Trimming shortened V by 3 bases and J by 2 bases, and 14 bases separated the two germline ends. The CDR3 has 16 residues. The CDR3 DNA reads as TGTGCCAGCAGCTTTGGTACAGGGTTGGCTGGAAACACCATATATTTT. This gives the protein CASSFGTGLAGNTIYF.

The chain joins TRBV5-1 to TRBJ1-4; the D is unclear. The ends were cut back, 2 bases at V and 2 bases at J, with 13 bases in the middle. The germline CDR1 and CDR2 sequences are SGHRS and YFSETQ. The CDR3 has 16 amino acids. CDR3 sequence reads: CASSLGISGTNEKLFF. The CDR3 bases are TGCGCCAGCAGCTTAGGAATAAGTGGTACTAATGAAAAACTGTTTTTT.

The genes are TRBV9 and TRBJ1-5, with 8 nucleotides matching TRBD1. CDR3 size: 18 residues. Germline V gene sequence: CDR1 SGDLS, CDR2 YYNGEE. V lost 0 bases, J lost 0 bases, and 8 bases stayed unmatched. The CDR3 region is CASSVDVGQGASNQPQHF. The CDR3 DNA follows: TGTGCCAGCAGCGTAGACGTGGGGCAGGGGGCTAGCAATCAGCCCCAGCATTTT. The variable domain in full, completed from reference TRBV9 and TRBJ1-5, reads DSGVTQTPKHLITATGQRVTLRCSPRSGDLSVYWYQQSLDQGLQFLIQYYNGEERAKGNILERFSAQQFPDLHSELNLSSLELGDSALYFCASSVDVGQGASNQPQHFGDGTRLSIL.

The chain couples TRBV2 to TRBJ2-3; 10 bases match TRBD2. This CDR3 comprises 15 residues. The trim removed 4 bases at V and 4 bases at J, leaving 5 bases unmatched. Germline V gene data show CDR1 as SNHLY and CDR2 as FYNNEI. CDR3 region: CASSARTSGADTQYF. The CDR3 region has the DNA TGTGCCAGCAGTGCCCGGACTAGCGGCGCAGATACGCAGTATTTT.

The genes are TRBV5-1 and TRBJ2-5, with 8 bases aligning to TRBD1. The V gene's germline CDR1 is SGHRS and CDR2 YFSETQ. The CDR3 has 16 residues. Trimming took 0 bases from V and 2 from J; bases not matched to a gene: 6. Written as DNA, the CDR3 is TGCGCCAGCAGCTTGGTTACAGGGGGTGAACAAGAGACCCAGTACTTC. Encoded protein: CASSLVTGGEQETQYF.

The chain employs TRBV4-1 and TRBJ1-4, with D unresolved. The CDR3 spans 14 residues. The germline V gene has CDR1 MGHRA and CDR2 YSYEKL. V was shortened by 8 bases and J by 6 bases, with 16 bases between the two germline ends. The CDR3 nucleotides are TGCGCCAGCTCTAGAGGACCCGCGGATGAAAAACTGTTTTTT. It translates to CASSRGPADEKLFF.

The chain recombines TRBV11-2 with TRBJ1-2; possibly TRBD1 for D (5 bases). V was pared by 4 bases and J by 7 bases, with 16 bases between. CDR1 SGHAT and CDR2 FQNNGV come from the germline V gene. The CDR3 sequence is 14 residues long. Here the CDR3 DNA reads TGTGCCAGCAGCTCTACGGCAGGGCTGCGTGGCTACACCTTC. The encoded protein is CASSSTAGLRGYTF.

The V gene is TRBV7-2, the J gene TRBJ2-7; D might be TRBD1 (5 bases). From germline, CDR1 is SGHTA and CDR2 FQGNSA. The CDR3 is 15 amino acids. V was clipped by 1 base and J by 3 bases, with 13 bases between them. The CDR3 spells CASSLEETEIYEQYF. The CDR3 DNA follows: TGTGCCAGCAGCTTAGAGGAGACAGAGATCTACGAGCAGTACTTC.

The chain has TRBV11-2 and TRBJ1-6; tentatively, D is TRBD1 (5 bases). This CDR3 comprises 15 residues. Trimming took off 4 bases at V and 9 bases at J, with 16 bases between the two ends. Germline CDR1 is SGHAT and CDR2 is FQNNGV. The CDR3 coding sequence is TGTGCCAGCAGCTCCCCAGGGCTCAGTAGTTCACCCCTCCACTTT. This sequence encodes CASSSPGLSSSPLHF.